Listed below are T cell receptor beta chains from one sample, sequenced in a study of T cell responses to AZD1222 COVID-19 vaccine. The table came from immunoSEQ multiplex PCR; TCRdb's copy has only in-frame clones and leaves some out. The table includes about 98,000 clones, 70% to 90% detected once. Source: peripheral blood, taken on day 0 of AZD1222 vaccination. These receptor sequences come from an adult in good health. Both conserved end residues are part of each CDR3. D genes are given only for firm matches. Size is stated for part of the rows, as once, few or many counts, or as a class when the clone is expanded.

clone_size,j_call,d_call,v_call,cdr3_aa,cdr3_nt
-,TRBJ1-2,-,TRBV5-1,CASSFGSQLGGYTF,TGCGCCAGCAGCTTCGGCAGTCAACTGGGTGGCTACACCTTC
-,TRBJ1-5,-,TRBV27,CASSSQGRQPQHF,TGTGCCAGCAGTTCCCAGGGACGTCAGCCCCAGCATTTT
-,TRBJ1-5,TRBD1,TRBV27,CASRGGQGFNQPQHF,TGTGCCAGCCGAGGGGGACAGGGATTCAATCAGCCCCAGCATTTT
-,TRBJ2-2,TRBD1,TRBV5-1,CASSHRGPGELFF,TGCGCCAGCAGCCACAGGGGTCCCGGGGAGCTGTTTTTT
-,TRBJ2-7,TRBD1,TRBV9,CASSVQGTGMEQYF,TGTGCCAGCAGCGTCCAGGGGACAGGCATGGAGCAGTACTTC
-,TRBJ2-3,TRBD2,TRBV30,CAWSPRTSGGDTQYF,TGTGCCTGGAGTCCAAGGACTAGCGGGGGTGATACGCAGTATTTT
once,TRBJ1-5,-,TRBV24-1,CATSDRTGSYNQPQHF,TGTGCCACCAGTGACCGAACAGGGTCGTACAATCAGCCCCAGCATTTT
-,TRBJ1-2,-,TRBV6-1,CASSEWMAAAFYGYTF,TGTGCCAGCAGTGAATGGATGGCAGCCGCCTTCTATGGCTACACCTTC
once,TRBJ1-1,-,TRBV27,CASRTALEGWTEAFF,TGTGCCAGCAGGACTGCCCTCGAAGGGTGGACTGAAGCTTTCTTT
-,TRBJ2-3,-,TRBV5-1,CASSLPGSGTDTQYF,TGCGCCAGCAGCTTGCCTGGCAGCGGCACAGATACGCAGTATTTT
-,TRBJ2-5,-,TRBV18,CASSPSSLQETQYF,TGTGCCAGCTCACCGTCCAGTCTCCAAGAGACCCAGTACTTC
-,TRBJ2-1,-,TRBV2,CASTGSGSYNEQFF,TGTGCCAGCACGGGGAGCGGCTCTTACAATGAGCAGTTCTTC
once,TRBJ1-3,-,TRBV30,CAWTSFQGNTIYF,TGTGCCTGGACGAGTTTTCAGGGAAACACCATATATTTT
-,TRBJ2-1,TRBD1,TRBV6-5,CASSLGTAYNEQFF,TGTGCCAGCAGTCTCGGGACAGCTTACAATGAGCAGTTCTTC
-,TRBJ1-1,-,TRBV11-3,CASSLGPGTEAFF,TGTGCCAGCAGCTTAGGCCCGGGCACTGAAGCTTTCTTT
-,TRBJ1-2,TRBD1,TRBV4-3,CASSQDTGTGVYGYTF,TGCGCCAGCAGCCAGGATACCGGGACAGGGGTCTATGGCTACACCTTC